One and the same sample provided the 2 T cell receptor beta chains below, sequenced in a study of blood T cell repertoires in COVID-19. The table came from immunoSEQ multiplex PCR; TCRdb's copy has only in-frame clones and leaves some out. The sample has some 89,000 clones; over 70% are singletons. Sequenced sample: peripheral blood. Receptors were obtained from a man aged 60 to 75 with acute or convalescent COVID-19.

The chain joins TRBV7-2 to TRBJ2-5; 9 bases agree with TRBD2. Germline V gene data show CDR1 as SGHTA and CDR2 as FQGNSA. Losses at the gene ends were 1 base for V and 1 base for J; bases not matched to a gene: 7. The CDR3 is made up of 17 amino acids. The CDR3 bases are TGTGCCAGCAGCTTAGTTAGTAGCGGGAGACCCCAAGAGACCCAGTACTTC. Translating it yields CASSLVSSGRPQETQYF.

This clone is deemed medium-sized (0.01 to 0.1%). The chain has TRBV7-2 and TRBJ1-1; D is uncertain. The ends were cut back, 4 bases at V and 0 bases at J, with 6 bases in the middle. The germline CDR1 and CDR2 sequences are SGHTA and FQGNSA. CDR3 length: 13 amino acids. The CDR3 here is CASSWRVNTEAFF. In DNA, the CDR3 is TGTGCCAGCAGCTGGAGAGTGAACACTGAAGCTTTCTTT.